A single sample gave rise to the 28 T cell receptor beta chains below, sequenced in a study of early T cells in non-severe SARS-CoV-2 infection. Each CDR3 protein is one row after TCRdb ran MiXCR on the 5' RACE reads. The profile covers roughly 30,000 distinct CDR3 sequences, with under 6% appearing a single time and 5.5% to 7.5% taken by the ten largest. The sequenced sample consisted of whole blood. These receptors were collected from an adult who was a healthcare worker with PCR-confirmed SARS-CoV-2 infection or an uninfected control (not recorded which).

This clonotype was picked up many times. The chain combines TRBV12-3 or TRBV12-4 with TRBJ1-5, with D unresolved. This CDR3 spans 16 amino acids. Trimming cost V 5 bases and J 4 bases, with 18 bases left between them. The CDR3 DNA reads as TGTGCCAGCAGTCAAAGATTGATCCGGCGAAATCAGCCCCAGCATTTT. Its translation is CASSQRLIRRNQPQHF.

The table lists this clonotype with many counts. The V and J genes are TRBV5-1 and TRBJ2-7; a weak D match, TRBD1 (6 bases). The CDR3 extends over 13 amino acids. The ends were cut back, 0 bases at V and 9 bases at J, with 13 bases in the middle. The germline V gene has CDR1 SGHRS and CDR2 YFSETQ. The DNA for the CDR3 is TGCGCCAGCAGCTTGGAGGGGGTCCAAGGGCAGTACTTC. It yields the protein CASSLEGVQGQYF.

The chain uses TRBV7-2 and TRBJ2-3; D gene uncertain. This CDR3 contains 13 residues. The ends were cut back, 7 bases at V and 6 bases at J, with 14 bases in the middle. Germline V CDR1 and CDR2: SGHTA, FQGNSA. The CDR3 DNA is TGTGCCAGCACGGCGTTACTAAGGGATACGCAGTATTTT. This encodes CASTALLRDTQYF. The full variable domain, with the rest looked up from reference TRBV7-2 and TRBJ2-3, is GAGVSQSPSNKVTEKGKDVELRCDPISGHTALYWYRQSLGQGLEFLIYFQGNSAPDKSGLPSDRFSAERTGGSVSTLTIQRTQQEDSAVYLCASTALLRDTQYFGPGTRLTVL.

Worth noting for this clonotype: A junction boundary mismatches the germline segment, possibly from a read error. The rearrangement links TRBV11-2 to TRBJ2-5; D not certain. The CDR3 loop spans 14 amino acids. The V gene's germline CDR1 is SGHAT and CDR2 FQNNGV. CDR3 sequence: CASSPLELSRHWDF. Here the CDR3 DNA reads TGTGCCAGCAGCCCACTCGAGCTATCCAGGCATTGGGACTTC.

J is TRBJ2-2 and V is TRBV30, with D perhaps matching TRBD1 (5 bases). V was clipped by 4 bases and J by 5 bases, with 29 bases between them. This CDR3 comprises 19 residues. Germline V gene lookup returns CDR1 GTSNPN and CDR2 SVGIG (reference sequence). The CDR3 reads CAWTVWLGQSPGWTGELFF. In DNA, the CDR3 is TGTGCCTGGACGGTTTGGCTGGGGCAATCCCCCGGATGGACCGGGGAGCTGTTTTTT.

This chain uses TRBV6-2 or TRBV6-3 with TRBJ2-1; D possibly corresponds to TRBD1 (6 bases). V was clipped by 2 bases and J by 1 base, with 15 bases between them. This CDR3 comprises 17 residues. Germline CDR1 and CDR2: MNHEY and SVGEGT. The CDR3 is CASSYRSGGVSYNEQFF. The CDR3 nucleotides are TGTGCCAGCAGTTACCGGAGTGGGGGCGTGTCCTACAATGAGCAGTTCTTC.

This clonotype came up many times. The chain carries TRBV7-3 and TRBJ2-2; no firm D call. Germline loops: CDR1 SGHTA, CDR2 FQGTGA. V shed 5 bases and J shed 5 bases, with 9 bases lying between them. CDR3 length: 13 amino acids. The CDR3 coding sequence is TGTGCCAGCAGCCCCTACAAAACCGGGGAGCTGTTTTTT. Amino acid sequence: CASSPYKTGELFF.

By proportion, this clonotype is large. The gene calls are TRBV7-6 and TRBJ2-1; D is tentatively TRBD1 or TRBD2 (6 bases each). CDR1 and CDR2 from the germline V gene are SGHVS and FNYEAQ. The germline V and J ends were trimmed by 5 bases and 8 bases, with 13 bases remaining between them. The CDR3 has 13 residues. CDR3 bases: TGTGCCAGCAGCCGGGGGCCTAACTATGAGCAGTTCTTC. As protein: CASSRGPNYEQFF.

The sample holds many counts of this clonotype. This rearrangement joins TRBV4-2 to TRBJ1-1; perhaps TRBD1 as D (5 bases). Trimming took 0 bases from V and 3 from J, leaving 14 bases between them. This CDR3 spans 16 amino acids. Germline V CDR1 and CDR2: LGHNA, YNFKEQ. The CDR3, as DNA: TGTGCCAGCAGCCAAGAAGGAGAGGGGAGGGACACTGAAGCTTTCTTT. Amino acids: CASSQEGEGRDTEAFF.

This chain links TRBV7-9 with TRBJ2-3; the D gene is possibly TRBD1 (5 bases). In germline, CDR1 is SEHNR, CDR2 FQNEAQ (reference sequence). CDR3 length equals 15 residues. V was clipped by 5 bases and J by 4 bases, with 16 bases between them. The CDR3 protein is CASSTGAGWADTQYF. CDR3 in DNA: TGTGCCAGCAGCACAGGAGCAGGGTGGGCAGATACGCAGTATTTT.

This clonotype is termed medium-sized. The chain couples TRBV12-3 or TRBV12-4 to TRBJ1-5; 7 bases are shared with TRBD1. This CDR3 region has 13 residues. V shed 6 bases, J shed 3 bases, and the junction held 2 bases outside the gene matches. CDR3 DNA sequence: TGTGCCAGCAGGGGACAGCCCAATCAGCCCCAGCATTTT. Encoded protein: CASRGQPNQPQHF.

There are a few counts of this clonotype. The rearrangement links TRBV27 to TRBJ2-7; no clear D gene. V lost 4 bases and J lost 2, with 15 bases in between. The CDR3 has 15 residues. Germline values: CDR1 MNHEY, CDR2 SMNVEV (reference sequence). CDR3 region: CASSSDLYYAYEQYF. CDR3 DNA sequence: TGTGCCAGCAGTTCGGACCTGTATTATGCCTACGAGCAGTACTTC.

This clonotype was counted ten times or more. The chain combines TRBV5-1 with TRBJ1-2; D is undetermined. The ends were cut back, 0 bases at V and 1 base at J, with 4 bases in the middle. CDR1 SGHRS and CDR2 YFSETQ come from the germline V gene. The CDR3 loop spans 13 amino acids. The CDR3 sequence is CASSLDGNYGYTF. The CDR3 coding sequence is TGCGCCAGCAGCTTGGATGGTAACTATGGCTACACCTTC.

The rearrangement joins TRBV2 to TRBJ2-2, with D hard to call. This CDR3 comprises 11 residues. V was pared by 10 bases and J by 4 bases, with 7 bases between. In germline, CDR1 is SNHLY, CDR2 FYNNEI. The DNA of the CDR3 is TGTGCCACTCACTCCACCGGGGAGCTGTTTTTT. It yields the protein CATHSTGELFF.

At least ten counts were recorded for this clonotype. The chain joins TRBV27 to TRBJ2-7; D is tentatively TRBD1 or TRBD2 (5 bases each). The germline V gene encodes CDR1 MNHEY and CDR2 SMNVEV (reference sequence). The V end lost 2 bases, the J end lost 5 bases, and 13 bases lay between the germline ends. The CDR3 is 14 residues long. The CDR3 bases are TGTGCCAGCAGTTTAGTTTCAGGGAGTGACGAGCAGTACTTC. Translation: CASSLVSGSDEQYF.

This clonotype was detected ten times or more. V and J are TRBV2 and TRBJ1-2; D ambiguous. The CDR3 consists of 15 residues. Trimming took 0 bases from V and 3 from J, leaving 11 bases between them. Germline values: CDR1 SNHLY, CDR2 FYNNEI. CDR3 loop: CASSEASPSYYGYTF. The CDR3 DNA is TGTGCCAGCAGTGAAGCGTCCCCCAGCTACTATGGCTACACCTTC.

This clonotype was recorded at least ten times. The CDR3 nucleotides read TGTGCCAGCAGCTTATCGGGGGGCCTATATACTGAAGCTTTCTTT. Translating it yields CASSLSGGLYTEAFF. The V call is TRBV7-2, the J call TRBJ1-1; a possible D gene is TRBD1 (6 bases). Deletions cut 2 bases from V and 5 bases from J, with 15 bases between. The CDR3 is made up of 15 amino acids. From germline, CDR1 is SGHTA and CDR2 FQGNSA.

In the case of this clonotype: A clone one base away is much larger, so this may be a read error. The V gene is TRBV4-2, the J gene TRBJ1-1; D unclear. CDR3 length: 14 amino acids. CDR1 and CDR2 from the germline V gene are LGHNA and YNFKEQ. The CDR3 DNA reads TGTGCCAGCAGCCAAGAAAGTTTGACCACTCAAGCTTTCTTT. It encodes CASSQESLTTQAFF.

This clonotype occurred many times. The chain is built from TRBV29-1 and TRBJ2-5; D is undetermined. The CDR3 sequence is 13 residues long. Between the trimmed V and J ends, which lost 2 bases and 1 base, there was a span of 8 bases. The germline V gene has CDR1 SQVTM and CDR2 ANQGSEA. CDR3 bases: TGCAGCGTTGAATTACGGCTCCAAGAGACCCAGTACTTC. Its protein product is CSVELRLQETQYF.

This clonotype showed up many times. The chain employs TRBV15 and TRBJ2-1; tentatively, D is TRBD2 (5 bases). The CDR3 runs 15 residues. V lost 1 base, J lost 8 bases, and 15 bases lay in between. The V gene's germline CDR1 is LNHNV and CDR2 YYDKDF (reference sequence). CDR3 DNA: TGTGCCACCAGCAGAGCCCTAGGACTTGGGGATGAGCAGTTCTTC. Protein product: CATSRALGLGDEQFF.

There are many counts of this clonotype. The V gene is TRBV28, the J gene TRBJ2-7; D not certain. Trimming removed 3 bases at V and 1 base at J, with 10 bases between. CDR1 and CDR2 (germline): MDHEN, SYDVKM. This CDR3 has 14 residues. CDR3 region: CASSFPIGSYEQYF. CDR3 DNA: TGTGCCAGCAGTTTCCCCATTGGATCCTACGAGCAGTACTTC.

J is TRBJ2-1 and V is TRBV20-1; D remains unclear. This CDR3 spans 11 amino acids. The V and J ends lost 0 bases and 8 bases respectively, with 5 bases between them. Germline CDR1 and CDR2: DFQATT and SNEGSKA (reference sequence). The CDR3: CSARDGDEQFF. The CDR3 DNA is TGCAGTGCTAGAGATGGAGATGAGCAGTTCTTC.

This clonotype was counted ten times or more. V and J are TRBV4-3 and TRBJ2-5; no reliable D call. The CDR3 spans 15 residues. Germline V gene lookup returns CDR1 LGHNA and CDR2 YSLEER. The V end lost 0 bases, the J end lost 7 bases, and 15 bases lay between the germline ends. The CDR3 reads CASSQDKITKGTQYF. DNA of the CDR3: TGCGCCAGCAGCCAAGATAAGATCACCAAGGGGACCCAGTACTTC.

This chain uses TRBV29-1 with TRBJ1-2; no reliable D call. CDR3 size: 13 residues. The V end lost 7 bases, the J end lost 7 bases, and 19 bases lay between the germline ends. CDR1 and CDR2 (germline): SQVTM, ANQGSEA. The CDR3: CSADSILVRGYTF. CDR3 in DNA: TGCAGCGCCGATTCAATTTTGGTTCGTGGCTACACCTTC.

This clonotype was counted a few times. This chain uses TRBV7-2 with TRBJ1-4; D unclear. This CDR3 comprises 12 residues. V was trimmed by 0 bases and J by 7 bases, leaving 3 bases between them. Germline assignment: CDR1 SGHTA and CDR2 FQGNSA. The CDR3 spells CASSLAVEKLFF. CDR3 coding DNA: TGTGCCAGCAGCTTAGCCGTTGAAAAACTGTTTTTT.

This clonotype was observed at least ten times. The chain uses TRBV20-1 and TRBJ1-2; a weak D match, TRBD1 (6 bases). CDR1 and CDR2 from the germline V gene are DFQATT and SNEGSKA (reference sequence). The CDR3 runs 12 residues. CDR3 DNA sequence: TGCACGACCCAGGGGCCGGACTATGGCTACACCTTC. Encoded protein: CTTQGPDYGYTF.

This clonotype was observed many times. This chain links TRBV15 with TRBJ2-5; TRBD1 might be the D (5 bases). The germline CDR1 and CDR2 sequences are LNHNV and YYDKDF (reference sequence). The CDR3 has 18 amino acids. Trimming cost V 0 bases and J 1 base, with 18 bases left between them. The CDR3 sequence: CATSRERGRSGIQETQYF. In DNA, the CDR3 is TGTGCCACCAGCAGAGAAAGGGGAAGGTCAGGGATCCAAGAGACCCAGTACTTC.

In the case of this clonotype: A much larger clone lies a single base off, so this may be a read error. This chain connects TRBV12-3 or TRBV12-4 to TRBJ2-2; the match to TRBD1 covers 9 bases. This CDR3 has 15 residues. The CDR3 sequence: CAGSFRTGDTGELFF. The CDR3 DNA is TGTGCCGGCAGTTTCCGGACAGGGGACACCGGGGAGCTGTTTTTT.